This is a list of T cell receptor beta chains from one sample in a study of T cell clones after liver transplantation. Here immunoSEQ multiplex PCR was the method, and the copy in TCRdb shows in-frame clones only, minus some. Of tens of thousands of clones in the sample, 71% were seen once. This specimen was CD4+ T cells from blood, taken before liver transplant. The source is a human donor who received a liver transplant. The CDR3 runs from the conserved cysteine through the conserved F or W. D genes are given only for firm matches. A row's size may be missing; if present it is once, few, many or a size class.

v_gene	j_gene	abundance	d_gene	CDR3nt	CDR3aa
TRBV27	TRBJ1-1	once	.	TGTGCCAGCAGTTTATCCCGACAGATGAACACTGAAGCTTTCTTT	CASSLSRQMNTEAFF
TRBV28	TRBJ1-5	.	TRBD1	TGTGCCAGCTATAGACCGGGACAGAGCGGGCCCCAGCATTTT	CASYRPGQSGPQHF
TRBV28	TRBJ1-4	many	TRBD1	TGTGCCAGCAGTTCGTGGGGGCTGACAGGGGCGGGGGAAAAACTGTTTTTT	CASSSWGLTGAGEKLFF
TRBV9	TRBJ1-1	.	.	TGTGCCAGCAGCCCCAGCAGTCAGGTGAACACTGAAGCTTTCTTT	CASSPSSQVNTEAFF
TRBV29-1	TRBJ2-7	.	.	TGCAGCGTTGAAGGGGGGACACTGAGGGAGCAGTACTTC	CSVEGGTLREQYF
TRBV4-2	TRBJ1-2	.	.	TGTGCCAGCAGCCAAGGGGCCTCTTTCGGCTACACCTTC	CASSQGASFGYTF
TRBV18	TRBJ1-2	once	.	TGTGCCAGCTCACCGTACAGGGACCCTAACTATGGCTACACCTTC	CASSPYRDPNYGYTF
TRBV5-1	TRBJ2-1	.	TRBD2	TGCGCCAGCAGCTCCTTAGCGGGGGGGGACAATGAGCAGTTCTTC	CASSSLAGGDNEQFF
TRBV9	TRBJ2-5	once	.	TGTGCCAGCAGCGTAGGACAGGCCCGCCAAGAGACCCAGTACTTC	CASSVGQARQETQYF
TRBV28	TRBJ2-3	.	.	TGTGCCAGCGCGAAGACAGATACGCAGTATTTT	CASAKTDTQYF
TRBV5-1	TRBJ2-7	few	TRBD1	TGCGCCAGCAGCGCTGGGACAGGCCGCTCCTACGAGCAGTACTTC	CASSAGTGRSYEQYF
TRBV28	TRBJ1-1	.	.	TGTGCCAGCACCCCCTCCTACGGGTTGAACACTGAAGCTTTCTTT	CASTPSYGLNTEAFF
TRBV7-8	TRBJ2-2	.	.	TGTGCCAGCAGCTCCAGGGGCAGTAACACCGGGGAGCTGTTTTTT	CASSSRGSNTGELFF
TRBV28	TRBJ2-7	.	.	TGTGCCAGCACCCCAGGGGGGAGCTCCTACGAGCAGTACTTC	CASTPGGSSYEQYF
TRBV7-2	TRBJ2-7	few	.	TGTGCCAGCAGCTTGTCCAGATACTCCTACGAGCAGTACTTC	CASSLSRYSYEQYF
TRBV21-1	TRBJ2-1	few	.	TGTGCCAGCAGCGAAAGACTGGGACAGGCGTCCTACAATGAGCAGTTCTTC	CASSERLGQASYNEQFF
TRBV6-1	TRBJ1-2	.	.	TGTGCCAGCAGTGAAGCGGCAGGAAACTATGGCTACACCTTC	CASSEAAGNYGYTF
TRBV23-1	TRBJ2-3	.	.	TGCGCCTGCCGGGACTTTACCCGCTATACGCAGTATTTT	CACRDFTRYTQYF
TRBV6-1	TRBJ2-5	.	.	TGTGCCAGCAGCGATTTCGGGAGTGGAGAGACCCAGTACTTC	CASSDFGSGETQYF
TRBV9	TRBJ2-4	.	TRBD1	TGTGCCAGCAGCGCCCGAACAGGGGCGGGCATTCAGTACTTC	CASSARTGAGIQYF
TRBV7-2	TRBJ1-2	.	.	TGTGCCAGCAGCTTAGTGAGGCGGGGGGCGCGAGGCATCTATGGCTACACCTTC	CASSLVRRGARGIYGYTF
TRBV21-1	TRBJ1-1	.	.	TGTGCCAGCAGGGGGGAGGGGCGGGCTTTCTTT	CASRGEGRAFF
TRBV5-1	TRBJ1-4	.	TRBD1	TGCGCCAGCACTCCCCTTGGGACAGGGAGGGAAAAACTGTTTTTT	CASTPLGTGREKLFF
TRBV11-3	TRBJ1-1	.	.	TGTGCCAGCAGCTCCCGTCGGGGAGAGAAAGCTTTCTTT	CASSSRRGEKAFF
TRBV6-6	TRBJ1-1	once	.	TGTGCCAGCAGTTACCAAAGCGGGTCTGAAGCTTTCTTT	CASSYQSGSEAFF
TRBV5-6	TRBJ1-5	.	.	TGTGCCAGCAGCTTCTTTCAAGGAGATCAGCCCCAGCATTTT	CASSFFQGDQPQHF
TRBV2	TRBJ1-6	few	.	TGTGCCAGCAGTGAAGAGGACACACGGAATAATTCACCCCTCCACTTT	CASSEEDTRNNSPLHF
TRBV7-9	TRBJ2-1	.	TRBD2	TGTGCCAGCACGAAAGGGGCGGGGGGTGAGTTGAATGAGCAGTTCTTC	CASTKGAGGELNEQFF
TRBV6-5	TRBJ2-7	.	.	TGTGCCAGCAGCCCAATATTTGGGCCCTACGAGCAGTACTTC	CASSPIFGPYEQYF
TRBV27	TRBJ1-2	.	.	TGTGCCAGCAGTTTAGCCGGGCAGGGGAACGGCTACACCTTC	CASSLAGQGNGYTF
TRBV11-2	TRBJ2-1	.	.	TGTGCCAGCAGCTCCCGGGGTTCTGGAACAGGGTACAATGAGCAGTTCTTC	CASSSRGSGTGYNEQFF
TRBV11-2	TRBJ2-7	once	.	TGTGCCAGCAGCTCATCCCCCGGGGTGACCTACGAGCAGTACTTC	CASSSSPGVTYEQYF
TRBV27	TRBJ2-7	.	.	TGTGCCAGCAGTTTGGCAGGGCATTCCTACGAGCAGTACTTC	CASSLAGHSYEQYF